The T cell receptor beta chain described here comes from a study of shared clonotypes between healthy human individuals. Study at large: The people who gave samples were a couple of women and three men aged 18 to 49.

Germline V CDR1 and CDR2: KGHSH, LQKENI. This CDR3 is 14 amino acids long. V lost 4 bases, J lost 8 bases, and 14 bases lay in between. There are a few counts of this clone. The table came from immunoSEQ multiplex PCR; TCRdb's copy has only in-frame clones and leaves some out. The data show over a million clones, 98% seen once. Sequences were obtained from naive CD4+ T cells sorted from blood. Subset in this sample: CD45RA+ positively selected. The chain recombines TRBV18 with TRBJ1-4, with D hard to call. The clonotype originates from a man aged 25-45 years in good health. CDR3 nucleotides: TGTGCCAGCTCACACTCAACCGGTGAGGAAAAACTGTTTTTT. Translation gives CASSHSTGEEKLFF.